One sample yielded the 8 T cell receptor beta chains listed below, sequenced in a study of blood T cell repertoires in COVID-19. The data were produced by immunoSEQ multiplex PCR, yet TCRdb's version contains in-frame clones alone and is incomplete. The sample has 130,000 or so clones, around 84% seen once. Sequenced input: PBMCs or T cells enriched from blood (not recorded which). These receptors were collected from a woman aged 25 to 39 who had recovered from COVID-19.

The DNA of the CDR3 is TGCGCCAGCAGCTTGGGTCTGAGCTCCTACAATGAGCAGTTCTTC. Encoded protein: CASSLGLSSYNEQFF. The chain carries TRBV5-1 and TRBJ2-1; D unresolved. Deletions cut 0 bases from V and 0 bases from J, with 7 bases between. Germline CDR1 is SGHRS and CDR2 is YFSETQ. CDR3 length equals 15 residues.

V usage is TRBV4-3 and J usage is TRBJ2-7, with 7 nucleotides matching TRBD2. After removal of 1 base from V and 4 bases from J, the junction contained 10 bases not matched to a gene. Germline-derived CDR1 and CDR2 are LGHNA and YSLEER. This CDR3 has 16 residues. The CDR3 DNA is TGCGCCAGCAGCCAAGGGGCCGGGACTATAGTGTACGAGCAGTACTTC. Amino acid sequence: CASSQGAGTIVYEQYF.

This sequence joins TRBV28 and TRBJ1-5; D perhaps matches TRBD1 (5 bases). The V gene lost 4 bases and the J gene lost 3 bases, with 10 bases spanning the gap. The V gene's germline CDR1 is MDHEN and CDR2 SYDVKM. The CDR3 contains 14 residues. CDR3 in amino acids: CASSSRDYNQPQHF. CDR3 bases: TGTGCCAGCAGTTCCAGGGACTACAATCAGCCCCAGCATTTT.

V is TRBV5-1 and J is TRBJ2-3; the D gene is possibly TRBD1 (6 bases). V was trimmed by 0 bases and J by 3 bases, leaving 8 bases between them. The CDR3 extends over 14 amino acids. Germline loops: CDR1 SGHRS, CDR2 YFSETQ. CDR3 protein: CASSLGDITDTQYF. The DNA of the CDR3 is TGCGCCAGCAGCTTGGGGGACATTACAGATACGCAGTATTTT.

J is TRBJ2-3 and V is TRBV2; TRBD1 agrees at 9 bases. The CDR3 has 15 residues. Trimming took 3 bases from V and 1 from J; bases not matched to a gene: 2. CDR1 is SNHLY and CDR2 is FYNNEI in the germline V gene. Written as DNA, the CDR3 is TGTGCCAGCAGTGACCGGGACAGGGGCACAGATACGCAGTATTTT. Residues: CASSDRDRGTDTQYF.

This chain's CDR3 is CASSPGGRETQYF. CDR3 in DNA: TGCGCCAGCAGCCCGGGGGGTCGGGAGACCCAGTACTTC. This chain joins TRBV5-1 and TRBJ2-5; 7 bases fit TRBD2. Germline CDR1 and CDR2: SGHRS and YFSETQ. The J segment lost 5 bases and the V segment lost 4 bases, leaving 5 bases of the junction unmatched. This CDR3 comprises 13 residues.

The chain joins TRBV6-1 to TRBJ2-7; 12 bases map to TRBD1. In germline, CDR1 is MNHNS, CDR2 SASEGT. The CDR3 consists of 16 residues. With 2 bases clipped from V and 8 bases from J, the junction kept 10 bases outside the gene matches. Written as DNA, the CDR3 is TGTGCCAGCAGTGAAACTCCGGGACAGGGGGCTTCGAAGCAGTACTTC. This gives the protein CASSETPGQGASKQYF.

J is TRBJ1-3 and V is TRBV28, with 7 bases fitting TRBD1. The CDR3 runs to 16 residues. Trimming cost V 4 bases and J 0 bases; bases outside gene matches: 6. In germline, CDR1 is MDHEN, CDR2 SYDVKM. CDR3 amino acids: CASSSWTGSSGNTIYF. The CDR3 DNA reads TGTGCCAGCAGTTCCTGGACAGGTAGCTCTGGAAACACCATATATTTT. Full variable domain (rest looked up from reference TRBV28 and TRBJ1-3): DVKVTQSSRYLVKRTGEKVFLECVQDMDHENMFWYRQDPGLGLRLIYFSYDVKMKEKGDIPEGYSVSREKKERFSLILESASTNQTSMYLCASSSWTGSSGNTIYFGEGSWLTVV.